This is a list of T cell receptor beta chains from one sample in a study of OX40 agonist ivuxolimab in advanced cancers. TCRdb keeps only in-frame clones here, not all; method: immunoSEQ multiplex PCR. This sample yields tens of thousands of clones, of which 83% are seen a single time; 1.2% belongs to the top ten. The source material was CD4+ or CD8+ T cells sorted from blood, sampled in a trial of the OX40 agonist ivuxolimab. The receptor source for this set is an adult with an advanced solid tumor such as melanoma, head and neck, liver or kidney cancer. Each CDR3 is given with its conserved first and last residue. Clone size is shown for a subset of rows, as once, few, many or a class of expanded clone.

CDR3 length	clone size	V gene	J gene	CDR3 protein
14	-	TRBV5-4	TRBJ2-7	CASSEKTGTYEQYF
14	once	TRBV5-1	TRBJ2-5	CASSFGDSQETQYF
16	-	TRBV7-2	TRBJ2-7	CASSSRRGGGSYEQYF
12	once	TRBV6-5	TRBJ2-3	CASSHPQDTQYF
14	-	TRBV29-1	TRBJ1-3	CSVGATGSGNTIYF
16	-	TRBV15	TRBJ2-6	CATSRGGDSGANVLTF
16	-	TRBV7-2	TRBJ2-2	CASSPDRARNTGELFF
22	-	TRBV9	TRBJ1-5	CASSPLRQGSTELGYSNQPQHF
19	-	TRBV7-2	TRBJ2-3	CASSLGRLAGDSRTDTQYF
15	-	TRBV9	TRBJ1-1	CASSVLEGTMTEAFF
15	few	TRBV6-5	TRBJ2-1	CASSYRTGGFDEQFF
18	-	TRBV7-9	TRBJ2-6	CASSPSTGGFSGANVLTF
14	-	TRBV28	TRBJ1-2	CASSETGPNYGYTF
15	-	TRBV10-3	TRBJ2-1	CAISEKAGKRDEQFF
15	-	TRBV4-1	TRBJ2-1	CASSQGQSSYNEQFF
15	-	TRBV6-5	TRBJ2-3	CASSQGDRGTDTQYF
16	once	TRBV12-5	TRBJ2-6	CASGPPTGQGANVLTF
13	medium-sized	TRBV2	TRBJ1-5	CASTGEGVQPQHF
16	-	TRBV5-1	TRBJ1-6	CASSLEITGNNSPLHF
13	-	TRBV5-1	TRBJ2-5	CASSGVVEETQYF
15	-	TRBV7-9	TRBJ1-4	CASSARTGVYEKLFF
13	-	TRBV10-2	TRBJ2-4	CASSGPGQGIQYF